The 22 T cell receptor beta chains presented below share a single source sample, sequenced in a study of blood T cells in healthy people across ages. Next came a second PCR, run for about 7 to 12 cycles, which used a sample-barcoded 5' primer along with a J-beta primer mix. MiXCR, run by TCRdb on the 5' RACE reads, gives a single entry per CDR3 protein. The sample includes roughly 680,000 distinct CDR3 sequences, roughly 50% seen only once; the top ten take approximately 32%. Sequenced sample: blood. The receptors here all came from an older woman in good health.

This chain uses TRBV5-1 with TRBJ2-7; a weak D match, TRBD2 (5 bases). Trimming pared 2 bases from V and 7 bases from J, leaving 16 bases between. Germline values: CDR1 SGHRS, CDR2 YFSETQ. The CDR3 spans 14 residues. The CDR3: CASSLGRPEGEQYF. The DNA for the CDR3 is TGCGCCAGCAGCTTAGGACGCCCAGAGGGAGAGCAGTACTTC.

This clonotype has a handful of counts. The V call is TRBV20-1, the J call TRBJ2-3, with D tentatively TRBD2 (5 bases). Trimming removed 3 bases from V and 5 bases from J, with 15 bases in between. Germline V gene sequence: CDR1 DFQATT, CDR2 SNEGSKA (reference sequence). CDR3 length: 14 residues. DNA of the CDR3: TGCAGTGCTAGTGTTTGGGAGTATCTAGATACGCAGTATTTT. This translates into CSASVWEYLDTQYF.

This clonotype was seen just once. The chain combines TRBV7-2 with TRBJ1-5; no clear D. Germline CDR1 is SGHTA and CDR2 is FQGNSA. The CDR3 is 12 amino acids. V was pared by 5 bases and J by 4 bases, with 6 bases between. The chain's CDR3 is CASSERNQPQHF. The DNA of the CDR3 is TGTGCCAGCAGCGAAAGGAATCAGCCCCAGCATTTT. Combining the CDR3 with reference TRBV7-2 and TRBJ1-5 gives the whole variable domain GAGVSQSPSNKVTEKGKDVELRCDPISGHTALYWYRQSLGQGLEFLIYFQGNSAPDKSGLPSDRFSAERTGGSVSTLTIQRTQQEDSAVYLCASSERNQPQHFGDGTRLSIL.

The chain has TRBV2 and TRBJ2-7, with D possibly being TRBD2 (6 bases). This CDR3 spans 13 amino acids. Trimming stripped 0 bases from V and 6 bases from J, with 9 bases between. Germline CDR1 and CDR2: SNHLY and FYNNEI. CDR3 protein: CASSEAAAGEQYF. The CDR3 bases are TGTGCCAGCAGTGAAGCGGCAGCGGGCGAGCAGTACTTC.

This clonotype has a handful of counts. A much larger clone sits a single nucleotide away, making a read error possible. V is TRBV20-1 and J is TRBJ2-5; 7 positions match TRBD2. The J call may be incorrect, as the DNA end agrees better with TRBJ2-1. CDR1 and CDR2 from the germline V gene are DFQATT and SNEGSKA (reference sequence). The length of the CDR3 is 13 residues. The CDR3 sequence: CSARRENRETQFF. CDR3 coding DNA: TGCAGTGCTAGGCGGGAGAATAGGGAGACCCAGTTCTTC.

This clonotype was seen a handful of times. This chain uses TRBV7-3 with TRBJ2-2, with D tentatively TRBD1 (6 bases). The V end was cut by 2 bases, the J end by 9 bases, with 10 bases between. Germline values: CDR1 SGHTA, CDR2 FQGTGA. The CDR3 totals 13 residues. The CDR3 nucleotides are TGTGCCAGCAGCTTAGGACAGCACCGGGAGCTGTTTTTT. Protein product: CASSLGQHRELFF.

This chain links TRBV5-1 with TRBJ1-2; 7 bases align to TRBD1. This CDR3 is built from 16 residues. Losses at the gene ends were 4 bases for V and 4 bases for J; bases not matched to a gene: 13. The germline V gene has CDR1 SGHRS and CDR2 YFSETQ. CDR3 sequence (DNA): TGCGCCAGCAGCCTGAAGGGACAGCTTGCCACCTATGGCTACACCTTC. Translating it yields CASSLKGQLATYGYTF.

The table lists this clonotype with a few counts. The chain joins TRBV5-1 to TRBJ2-5; unclear D gene. The V end was cut by 4 bases, the J end by 0 bases, with 10 bases between. Germline assignment: CDR1 SGHRS and CDR2 YFSETQ. The CDR3 covers 14 residues. CDR3 DNA: TGCGCCAGCAGCGTAATGTGGGACCAAGAGACCCAGTACTTC. Encoded protein: CASSVMWDQETQYF.

J is TRBJ2-7 and V is TRBV21-1. TRBV21-1 counts as a pseudogene. The CDR3 covers 12 residues. CDR3 region: CASSKVRYEQYF. CDR3 bases: TGTGCCAGCAGCAAAGTACGTTACGAGCAGTACTTC.

The chain employs TRBV28 and TRBJ1-3; 7 bases map to TRBD1. CDR1 MDHEN and CDR2 SYDVKM come from the germline V gene. The CDR3 is 15 amino acids. J was trimmed by 0 bases and V by 6 bases; bases with no gene match: 5. The CDR3 region has the DNA TGTGCCAGCAGGCACGACAGGGTCTCTGGAAACACCATATATTTT. It yields the protein CASRHDRVSGNTIYF.

This clonotype was recorded once. At one of its ends the junction is not consistent with the germline gene, which may arise from a read error. The chain joins TRBV7-2 to TRBJ1-4; D is uncertain. The CDR3 totals 15 residues. In germline, CDR1 is SGHTA, CDR2 FQGNSA. The CDR3 DNA follows: TGTGCCAGCAACTTACGTGCGATCGGAAATGAAAAACTGTTTTTT. Its protein product is CASNLRAIGNEKLFF.

The rearrangement joins TRBV20-1 to TRBJ2-7; TRBD2 matches 9 bases. The V segment lost 5 bases and the J segment 0 bases; nucleotides outside the gene matches: 8. The CDR3 loop spans 15 amino acids. CDR1 and CDR2 (germline): DFQATT, SNEGSKA (reference sequence). Here the CDR3 DNA reads TGCAGTGCTCGAACCGCTAGCGGGATCTCCTACGAGCAGTACTTC. This sequence encodes CSARTASGISYEQYF.

J is TRBJ2-7 and V is TRBV20-1, with TRBD2 matching over 16 bases. Germline CDR1 DFQATT, CDR2 SNEGSKA (reference sequence). V was clipped by 5 bases and J by 2 bases; unmatched bases: 12. The CDR3 has 18 residues. DNA for the CDR3: TGCAGTGCTGTAACGCTGGGACTAGCGGGAGGGATGACCTACGAGCAGTACTTC. It translates to CSAVTLGLAGGMTYEQYF.

This chain joins TRBV5-1 and TRBJ2-7; 10 positions match TRBD1. The V gene end was trimmed by 0 bases and the J gene end by 3 bases; junction bases not matched to a gene: 6. CDR3 size: 16 residues. Germline CDR1 reads SGHRS; CDR2 reads YFSETQ. The CDR3, as DNA: TGCGCCAGCAGCTTGGCCGCGGGGACAGGGGTCTACGAGCAGTACTTC. Protein product: CASSLAAGTGVYEQYF. Variable domain in full (rest from reference TRBV5-1 and TRBJ2-7): KAGVTQTPRYLIKTRGQQVTLSCSPISGHRSVSWYQQTPGQGLQFLFEYFSETQRNKGNFPGRFSGRQFSNSRSEMNVSTLELGDSALYLCASSLAAGTGVYEQYFGPGTRLTVT.

In this sample, this clonotype turned up a few times. This rearrangement joins TRBV15 to TRBJ2-5; D ambiguous. The better agreement between TRBJ2-7 and the DNA end casts doubt on the J call. Germline V gene data show CDR1 as LNHNV and CDR2 as YYDKDF (reference sequence). This CDR3 comprises 14 residues. The CDR3 region is CATSRDLTENEQYF. CDR3 DNA: TGTGCCACCAGCAGAGATCTCACAGAGAACGAGCAGTACTTC.

This chain links TRBV7-9 with TRBJ1-4, with 8 nucleotides matching TRBD1. The CDR3 loop spans 15 amino acids. Germline V gives CDR1 SEHNR, CDR2 FQNEAQ (reference sequence). After removal of 5 bases from V and 1 base from J, the junction contained 3 bases not matched to a gene. In DNA, the CDR3 is TGTGCCAGCAGCCCCGGACAGGGAACTAATGAAAAACTGTTTTTT. Translated: CASSPGQGTNEKLFF.

This chain uses TRBV29-1 with TRBJ1-2, with TRBD1 matching over 10 bases. The CDR3 has 14 amino acids. The V gene end was trimmed by 4 bases and the J gene end by 7 bases; junction bases not matched to a gene: 9. Germline-derived CDR1 and CDR2 are SQVTM and ANQGSEA. For the CDR3, the DNA is TGCAGCGTTGGGGGTGGACAGGGGGTAGTTGGCTACACCTTC. Amino acids: CSVGGGQGVVGYTF.

The chain couples TRBV4-3 to TRBJ1-6; D not resolved. Germline lookup yields CDR1 LGHNA and CDR2 YSLEER. V lost 1 base and J lost 6, with 4 bases in between. The CDR3 loop spans 13 amino acids. The CDR3 DNA reads TGCGCCAGCAGCCAAGCGTTTAATTCACCCCTCCACTTT. Its protein product is CASSQAFNSPLHF.

The chain links TRBV29-1 to TRBJ2-4; D remains unclear. This CDR3 region has 11 residues. V lost 4 bases, J lost 4 bases, and 5 bases lay in between. The germline gives CDR1 SQVTM, CDR2 ANQGSEA. The CDR3 DNA sequence: TGCAGCGTTGTCGGGAAAAACATTCAGTACTTC. Protein product: CSVVGKNIQYF.

The CDR3 region is CSAPDRGAADRANVLTF. For the CDR3, the DNA is TGCAGTGCTCCGGACAGGGGCGCTGCGGATCGGGCCAACGTCCTGACTTTC. The rearrangement uses TRBV20-1 and TRBJ2-6; 9 bases align to TRBD1. This CDR3 is 17 amino acids long. Germline V gene data show CDR1 as DFQATT and CDR2 as SNEGSKA (reference sequence). V trimming: 5 bases; J trimming: 5 bases; junction bases outside the gene matches: 13.

This clonotype appeared a few times. CDR3 loop: CASSSETGGKTDTQYF. As DNA, the CDR3 is TGCGCCAGCAGCTCCGAGACAGGGGGCAAGACAGATACGCAGTATTTT. The rearrangement uses TRBV5-1 and TRBJ2-3; the match to TRBD1 covers 10 bases. Germline values: CDR1 SGHRS, CDR2 YFSETQ. The CDR3 loop spans 16 amino acids. The J segment lost 3 bases and the V segment lost 3 bases, leaving 7 bases of the junction unmatched.

The rearrangement links TRBV11-2 to TRBJ2-1, with 11 bases matching TRBD2. This CDR3 has 15 residues. V trimming: 4 bases; J trimming: 5 bases; junction bases outside the gene matches: 4. Germline CDR1 is SGHAT and CDR2 is FQNNGV. The CDR3 loop is CASSSRLAGHNEQFF. DNA of the CDR3: TGTGCCAGCAGCTCAAGACTAGCGGGACACAATGAGCAGTTCTTC.